These T cell receptor beta chains were read from a single sample in a study of blood T cells in healthy people across ages. TCRdb re-called the 5' RACE reads through MiXCR, storing one row per CDR3 protein. This table holds some 860,000 distinct CDR3 sequences, 45% to 70% found once. Sequences were obtained from blood. These receptors were collected from a man aged 35 to 55 in good health. Both conserved end residues are part of each CDR3. The order of the fields is J gene, V gene, clone size, D gene, CDR3 protein, CDR3 DNA. The D gene is left open where the match is weak. Size values are once, few and many counts, or a class for expanded clones, and some rows have none.

TRBJ2-1,TRBV20-1,-,-,CSARALWSEQFF,TGCAGTGCTAGAGCGCTCTGGTCGGAGCAGTTCTTC
TRBJ2-7,TRBV29-1,-,TRBD1,CSAWTGGTYEQYF,TGCAGCGCTTGGACAGGTGGGACCTACGAGCAGTACTTC
TRBJ2-7,TRBV28,-,-,CASRSPGPSSYEQYF,TGTGCCAGCAGGTCCCCCGGGCCGTCTTCTTACGAGCAGTACTTC
TRBJ2-7,TRBV21-1,-,-,CASSKDRGTPIRYEQYF,TGTGCCAGCAGCAAAGACAGGGGGACCCCTATTCGATACGAGCAGTACTTC
TRBJ1-3,TRBV11-3,-,-,CASSSPWDPSGNTIYF,TGTGCCAGCAGTTCTCCGTGGGACCCCTCTGGAAACACCATATATTTT
TRBJ2-1,TRBV5-1,few,-,CASSNQGDEQFF,TGCGCCAGCAGCAATCAGGGCGATGAGCAGTTCTTC
TRBJ2-2,TRBV6-2/TRBV6-3,-,-,CASSYVEGDTGELFF,TGTGCCAGCAGTTACGTAGAGGGCGACACCGGGGAGCTGTTTTTT
TRBJ2-3,TRBV5-4,-,TRBD2,CASSLGAGGFTDTQYF,TGTGCCAGCAGCTTGGGGGCGGGAGGTTTCACAGATACGCAGTATTTT
TRBJ1-2,TRBV6-6,-,-,CASSYLGANYGYTF,TGTGCCAGCAGTTACCTGGGGGCGAACTATGGCTACACCTTC
TRBJ1-5,TRBV20-1,-,TRBD1,CSARGVGQGAYSNQPQHF,TGCAGTGCTAGAGGTGTTGGACAGGGGGCTTATAGCAATCAGCCCCAGCATTTT
TRBJ2-3,TRBV6-5,few,-,CASSYGPGLSTDTQYF,TGTGCCAGCAGTTACGGCCCTGGGTTAAGCACAGATACGCAGTATTTT
TRBJ2-1,TRBV6-2/TRBV6-3,-,TRBD2,CASSIDGGGYNEQFF,TGTGCCAGCAGTATTGACGGGGGGGGGTACAATGAGCAGTTCTTC
TRBJ2-3,TRBV4-3,-,-,CASSQRAGETQYF,TGCGCCAGCAGCCAAAGAGCTGGGGAGACGCAGTATTTT
TRBJ1-1,TRBV11-3,-,-,CASSLPPSRSLNTEAFF,TGTGCCAGCAGCTTACCCCCGTCCAGGTCCCTGAACACTGAAGCTTTCTTT
TRBJ2-6,TRBV27,-,-,CASMGGGVIAGANVLTF,TGTGCCAGCATGGGAGGGGGCGTGATTGCTGGGGCCAACGTCCTGACTTTC
TRBJ2-5,TRBV6-1,-,-,CASRETRETQYF,TGTGCCAGCAGGGAAACGCGAGAGACCCAGTACTTC
TRBJ1-5,TRBV7-3,once,-,CASSFQQGQPQHF,TGTGCCAGCAGCTTCCAGCAGGGACAGCCCCAGCATTTT
TRBJ2-7,TRBV20-1,-,TRBD2,CSAAGTSASYEQYF,TGCAGTGCTGCAGGGACTAGCGCGTCCTACGAGCAGTACTTC
TRBJ2-1,TRBV15,few,TRBD1,CATSRRQGRTDEQFF,TGTGCCACCAGCAGGAGACAGGGGAGGACCGATGAGCAGTTCTTC
TRBJ2-7,TRBV12-3/TRBV12-4,many,TRBD2,CASSFLRGGEIEQYF,TGTGCCAGCAGTTTTCTGAGGGGAGGGGAGATCGAGCAGTACTTC
TRBJ2-1,TRBV9,-,-,CASSDHNRGSDEQFF,TGTGCCAGCAGCGACCACAATCGGGGCAGCGATGAGCAGTTCTTC
TRBJ2-3,TRBV29-1,few,-,CSVVGTGPDTQYF,TGCAGCGTTGTCGGTACAGGACCCGATACGCAGTATTTT
TRBJ1-5,TRBV20-1,-,-,CSALRESNQPQHF,TGCAGTGCTTTAAGGGAGAGCAATCAGCCCCAGCATTTT
TRBJ2-3,TRBV28,-,TRBD1,CASSLMGQGKTDTQYF,TGTGCCAGCAGTTTAATGGGACAGGGTAAAACAGATACGCAGTATTTT
TRBJ2-1,TRBV29-1,-,-,CSVAAAAYNEQFF,TGCAGCGTGGCGGCAGCTGCCTACAATGAGCAGTTCTTC
TRBJ1-5,TRBV7-2,few,-,CASSQGDFGNQPQHF,TGTGCCAGCAGCCAAGGGGATTTTGGCAATCAGCCCCAGCATTTT
TRBJ2-5,TRBV28,-,TRBD1,CASSTGQGDVETQYF,TGTGCCAGCAGTACGGGACAGGGGGACGTCGAGACCCAGTACTTC
TRBJ2-1,TRBV29-1,-,TRBD2,CSSRGTSGNGEQFF,TGCAGCTCCCGAGGGACTAGCGGGAACGGTGAGCAGTTCTTC